The 21 T cell receptor beta chains below come from one sample, sequenced in a study of T cells in Graves' hyperthyroidism and ophthalmopathy. Researchers took RNA transcripts and amplified the TCR beta CDR3 regions from them. During a first-round RT-PCR of the TCR CDR3, the HTBI primer set was used. In TCRdb, the multiplex PCR reads were re-called with MiXCR into one record per CDR3 protein. Of around 500,000 distinct CDR3 sequences in the sample, roughly 15% are singletons; the top ten hold about 29%. Sequenced: blood. These receptors all stem from a woman under 40 with Graves' ophthalmopathy.

This clonotype appeared many times. The J gene is TRBJ1-2, the V gene TRBV28; a weak D match, TRBD1 (6 bases). The CDR3 length is 16 residues. Germline lookup yields CDR1 MDHEN and CDR2 SYDVKM. V lost 2 bases and J 4 bases, leaving 17 bases between the germline ends. CDR3 DNA: TGTGCCAGCAGTTTAAGGGGGGCAGGGATAGTCTATGGCTACACCTTC. It encodes CASSLRGAGIVYGYTF.

This chain connects TRBV7-9 to TRBJ2-7; D might be TRBD1 (6 bases). CDR1 and CDR2 (germline): SEHNR, FQNEAQ (reference sequence). This CDR3 is built from 14 residues. Trimming pared 10 bases from V and 0 bases from J, leaving 16 bases between. The CDR3 protein is CAILLRDNSYEQYF. The DNA for the CDR3 is TGTGCCATTCTCCTCCGGGACAACTCCTACGAGCAGTACTTC.

Comments on this clonotype: Given a much more abundant clone one base away, this may be a read error. The V gene is TRBV27, the J gene TRBJ2-7, with D tentatively TRBD1 (6 bases). Germline V gives CDR1 MNHEY, CDR2 SMNVEV (reference sequence). Trimming left V 8 bases short and J 3 bases short, with 17 bases between. CDR3 length: 14 amino acids. In DNA form, the CDR3 reads TGTGCCAGCGAAGGCGGCAAGGGGGTCTACGAGCAGTACTTC. It specifies CASEGGKGVYEQYF.

In regard to this clonotype: The germline gene is not matched at one end of the junction; a read error may be the cause. The chain has TRBV29-1 and TRBJ1-1; TRBD1 is a possible D gene (5 bases). The germline gives CDR1 SQVTM, CDR2 ANQGSEA. The CDR3 has 13 residues. The CDR3: CSVDRGLNIEAFF. CDR3 DNA sequence: TGCAGCGTTGATCGGGGACTGAACATTGAAGCTTTCTTT.

In its sample, this clonotype was seen a few times. This rearrangement joins TRBV18 to TRBJ2-2, with D possibly TRBD1 on 6 matching bases. V lost 5 bases, J lost 0 bases, and 10 bases lay in between. This CDR3 spans 15 amino acids. Per the germline V gene, CDR1 is KGHSH and CDR2 is LQKENI. CDR3 sequence reads: CASSAGTTNTGELFF. The CDR3 nucleotides read TGTGCCAGCTCAGCCGGGACAACGAACACCGGGGAGCTGTTTTTT.

This clonotype has ten or more counts. The chain carries TRBV28 and TRBJ1-2; D is ambiguous. Trimming took 6 bases from V and 3 from J, leaving 14 bases between them. Germline lookup yields CDR1 MDHEN and CDR2 SYDVKM. The CDR3 is 14 residues long. The CDR3 nucleotides are TGTGCCAGCAGCCCCGGGTGGGGTTACTATGGCTACACCTTC. It yields the protein CASSPGWGYYGYTF.

This clonotype was seen at least ten times. CDR3 DNA: TGTGCCAGCAGCTCCCCGTTCGTTCCCCTCAAGACCCAGTACTTC. It yields the protein CASSSPFVPLKTQYF. The chain is built from TRBV11-1 and TRBJ2-5; D gene ambiguous. This CDR3 has 15 residues. The V and J ends lost 4 bases and 6 bases respectively, with 18 bases between them. In germline, CDR1 is SGHAT, CDR2 FQDESV (reference sequence).

This clonotype appeared many times. The genes are TRBV6-2 or TRBV6-3 and TRBJ2-1, with TRBD2 identical over 10 bases. Unmatched junction bases numbered 5, after V lost 6 bases and J lost 0 bases. The CDR3 has 16 residues. CDR1 and CDR2 from the germline V gene are MNHEY and SVGEGT. CDR3: CASRSGRESSYNEQFF. CDR3 DNA sequence: TGTGCCAGCAGGAGCGGGAGGGAGAGCTCCTACAATGAGCAGTTCTTC.

This clonotype was counted only a few times. The chain is built from TRBV20-1 and TRBJ1-5; D perhaps matches TRBD1 (5 bases). The CDR3 is made up of 15 amino acids. CDR1 and CDR2 (germline): DFQATT, SNEGSKA (reference sequence). V shed 1 base and J shed 6 bases, with 16 bases lying between them. The CDR3 nucleotides read TGCAGTGCTAGAGTCCTTTGGGGACGGGGTCAGCCCCAGCATTTT. Translated, it gives CSARVLWGRGQPQHF.

Remarks on this clonotype: A much larger clone is a single base away; this may be a read error. CDR3 DNA sequence: TGTGCCAGCAGTTCGGGACGGGGCCTACGGGTCGAGCAGTACTTC. It is translated as CASSSGRGLRVEQYF. The chain employs TRBV28 and TRBJ2-7, with D tentatively TRBD1 or TRBD2 (5 bases each). The length of the CDR3 is 15 residues. The germline V and J ends were trimmed by 4 bases and 6 bases, with 19 bases remaining between them. In germline, CDR1 is MDHEN, CDR2 SYDVKM.

This clonotype occurred many times. V and J are TRBV20-1 and TRBJ2-3, with D possibly TRBD2 on 7 matching bases. V lost 1 base, J lost 2 bases, and 10 bases lay in between. CDR1 and CDR2 from the germline V gene are DFQATT and SNEGSKA (reference sequence). The CDR3 runs 14 residues. CDR3 coding DNA: TGCAGTGCTAGAGGGGGGGGGCCCACAGATACGCAGTATTTT. It is translated as CSARGGGPTDTQYF.

This clonotype occurred many times. The V gene is TRBV2, the J gene TRBJ2-5; 12 nucleotides line up with TRBD2. This CDR3 comprises 15 residues. V shed 10 bases and J 4 bases; nucleotides not matched to a gene: 10. The germline CDR1 and CDR2 sequences are SNHLY and FYNNEI. The CDR3 DNA reads TGTGCCACCCAACGACTAGCGGGAGACTTAGAGACCCAGTACTTC. It codes for CATQRLAGDLETQYF.

This clonotype showed up just a few times. The V call is TRBV7-2, the J call TRBJ1-2, with D possibly being TRBD1 (6 bases). The CDR3 length is 14 residues. Looked up from germline, CDR1 is SGHTA and CDR2 is FQGNSA. V was trimmed by 2 bases and J by 4 bases, leaving 11 bases between them. For the CDR3, the DNA is TGTGCCAGCAGCTTATTACAGGGTGGCTATGGCTACACCTTC. Protein: CASSLLQGGYGYTF.

The chain combines TRBV15 with TRBJ2-7; the D gene is possibly TRBD2 (6 bases). CDR1 is LNHNV and CDR2 is YYDKDF in the germline V gene (reference sequence). There are 14 residues in the CDR3. V shed 5 bases and J shed 2 bases, with 13 bases lying between them. CDR3 sequence reads: CATSPRGIAYEQYF. The DNA for the CDR3 is TGTGCCACCAGCCCACGCGGGATAGCCTACGAGCAGTACTTC.

V is TRBV7-8 and J is TRBJ2-2, with TRBD1 identical over 8 bases. Germline CDR1 is SGHVS and CDR2 is FQNEAQ. The CDR3 length is 15 residues. J gave up 5 bases and V 3 bases, and 5 bases lay outside the gene matches. CDR3 bases: TGTGCCAGCAGCTTTGACAGGGGATGGACCGGGGAGCTGTTTTTT. It translates to CASSFDRGWTGELFF.

The V and J genes are TRBV10-2 and TRBJ2-5; the match to TRBD2 covers 7 bases. The length of the CDR3 is 15 residues. V was pared by 10 bases and J by 1 base, with 12 bases of the junction left unmatched. Germline CDR1 WSHSY, CDR2 SAAADI. CDR3 sequence reads: CATVPLGGVQETQYF. The CDR3 DNA is TGCGCCACCGTGCCCTTGGGGGGGGTCCAAGAGACCCAGTACTTC.

Of note for this clonotype: Relative to the germline gene, one junction end is altered; a read error may explain this. The rearrangement links TRBV6-2 or TRBV6-3 to TRBJ2-5; 8 nucleotides agree with TRBD1. The CDR3 is 14 amino acids. The germline gives CDR1 MNHEY, CDR2 SVGEGT. CDR3 loop: CAGSYAGGAETQYF. The CDR3 DNA follows: TGTGCCGGCAGTTATGCAGGGGGCGCTGAGACCCAGTACTTC.

This chain links TRBV2 with TRBJ2-3; TRBD2 agrees at 11 bases. The CDR3 contains 16 residues. V shed 4 bases and J 8 bases; nucleotides not matched to a gene: 11. CDR1 and CDR2 from the germline V gene are SNHLY and FYNNEI. The CDR3 DNA follows: TGTGCCAGCAGTGGACTAGCGGGACCTACTAGGGTTACGCAGTATTTT. Translated, it gives CASSGLAGPTRVTQYF.

This clonotype has ten or more counts. The rearrangement joins TRBV2 to TRBJ1-2; 9 bases match TRBD1. Germline loops: CDR1 SNHLY, CDR2 FYNNEI. This CDR3 comprises 19 residues. V lost 6 bases to trimming and J lost 2 bases; unmatched junction nucleotides: 19. CDR3: CASRVHRDRAPLRNYGYTF. The CDR3, as DNA: TGTGCCAGCAGGGTCCACCGGGACAGGGCCCCCTTGAGGAACTATGGCTACACCTTC.

This chain uses TRBV9 with TRBJ1-1, with D unclear. From germline, CDR1 is SGDLS and CDR2 YYNGEE. The CDR3 consists of 13 residues. The V and J ends lost 3 bases and 1 base respectively, with 7 bases between them. The CDR3 region has the DNA TGTGCCAGCAGCGAAACACGGAACACTGAAGCTTTCTTT. Translating gives CASSETRNTEAFF.

This chain links TRBV7-2 with TRBJ2-1, with 9 bases fitting TRBD2. J gave up 10 bases and V 3 bases, and 7 bases lay outside the gene matches. Germline V gene lookup returns CDR1 SGHTA and CDR2 FQGNSA. The CDR3 spans 14 residues. The CDR3 sequence is CASSFISGSGEQFF. The DNA of the CDR3 is TGTGCCAGCAGCTTTATTAGCGGGAGCGGGGAGCAGTTCTTC.